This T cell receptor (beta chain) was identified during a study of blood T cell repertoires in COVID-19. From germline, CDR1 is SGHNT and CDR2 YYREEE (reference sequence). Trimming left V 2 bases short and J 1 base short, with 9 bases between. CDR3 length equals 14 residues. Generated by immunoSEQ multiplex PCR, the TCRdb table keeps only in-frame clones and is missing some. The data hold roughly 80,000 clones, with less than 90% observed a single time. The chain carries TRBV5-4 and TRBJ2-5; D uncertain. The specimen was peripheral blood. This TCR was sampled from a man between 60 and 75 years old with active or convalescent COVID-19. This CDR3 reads CASSFRHFQETQYF. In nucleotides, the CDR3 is TGTGCCAGCAGCTTTAGACACTTCCAAGAGACCCAGTACTTC.